What follows describes a single T cell receptor (beta chain). The data belong to a study of chemoradiotherapy in HPV16-positive cancers. This table comes from immunoSEQ multiplex PCR, and its TCRdb copy is limited to in-frame clones, with some not included. This table has around 20,000 clones, over 85% appearing once. Germline CDR1 and CDR2: MNHEY and SMNVEV (reference sequence). Deletions cut 6 bases from V and 0 bases from J, with 6 bases between. The CDR3 length is 13 residues. This TCR was recovered from a human donor with HPV-associated anogenital cancer. This chain connects TRBV27 to TRBJ1-3, with a tentative D call TRBD1 (6 bases). The input for sequencing was blood, taken from a patient who underwent chemoradiotherapy. The CDR3 DNA reads TGTGCCAGCAGGACAGGCTCTGGAAACACCATATATTTT. This translates into CASRTGSGNTIYF.